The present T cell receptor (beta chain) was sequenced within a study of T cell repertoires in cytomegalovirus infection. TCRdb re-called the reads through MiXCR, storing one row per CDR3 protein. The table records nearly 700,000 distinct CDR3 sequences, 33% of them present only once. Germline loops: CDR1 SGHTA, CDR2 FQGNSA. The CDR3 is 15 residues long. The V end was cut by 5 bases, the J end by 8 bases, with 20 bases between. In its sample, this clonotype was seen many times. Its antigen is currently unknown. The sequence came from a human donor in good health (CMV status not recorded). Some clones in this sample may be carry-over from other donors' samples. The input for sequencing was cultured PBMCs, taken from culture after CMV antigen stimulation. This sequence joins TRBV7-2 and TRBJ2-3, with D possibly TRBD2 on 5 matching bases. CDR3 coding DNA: TGTGCCAGCAGCGAGGGTCCGGGGAGCCCGCGTACGCAGTATTTT. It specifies CASSEGPGSPRTQYF.